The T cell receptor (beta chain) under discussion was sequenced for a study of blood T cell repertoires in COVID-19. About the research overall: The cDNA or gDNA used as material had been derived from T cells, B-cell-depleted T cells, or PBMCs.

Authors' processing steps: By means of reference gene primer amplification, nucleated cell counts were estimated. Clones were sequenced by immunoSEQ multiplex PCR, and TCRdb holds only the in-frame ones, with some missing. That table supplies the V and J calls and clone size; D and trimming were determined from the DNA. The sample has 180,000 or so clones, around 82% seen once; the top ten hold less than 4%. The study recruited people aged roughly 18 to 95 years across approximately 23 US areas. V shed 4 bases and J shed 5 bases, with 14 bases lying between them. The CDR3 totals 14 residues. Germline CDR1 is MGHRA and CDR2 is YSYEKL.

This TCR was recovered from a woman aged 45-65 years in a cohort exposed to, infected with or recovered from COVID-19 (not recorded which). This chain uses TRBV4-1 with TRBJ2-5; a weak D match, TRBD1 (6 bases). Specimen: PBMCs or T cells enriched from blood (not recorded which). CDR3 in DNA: TGCGCCAGCAGCCTGGAGCAGGGGCGTGAGACCCAGTACTTC. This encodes CASSLEQGRETQYF.